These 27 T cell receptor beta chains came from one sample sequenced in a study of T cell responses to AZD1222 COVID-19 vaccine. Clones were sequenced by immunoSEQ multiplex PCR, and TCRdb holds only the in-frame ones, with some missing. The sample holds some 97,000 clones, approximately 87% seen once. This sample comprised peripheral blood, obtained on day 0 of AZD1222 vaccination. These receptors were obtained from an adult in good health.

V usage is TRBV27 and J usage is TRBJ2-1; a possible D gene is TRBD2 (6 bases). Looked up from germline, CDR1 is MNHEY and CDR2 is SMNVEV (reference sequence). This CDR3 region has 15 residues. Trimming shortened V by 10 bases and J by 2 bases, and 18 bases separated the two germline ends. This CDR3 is CATRQRTTTYNEQFF. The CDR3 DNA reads TGTGCCACCAGGCAAAGGACTACAACCTACAATGAGCAGTTCTTC.

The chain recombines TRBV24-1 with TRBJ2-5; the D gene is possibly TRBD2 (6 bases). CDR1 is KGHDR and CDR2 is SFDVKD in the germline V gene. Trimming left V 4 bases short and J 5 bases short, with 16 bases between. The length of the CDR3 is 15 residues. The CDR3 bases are TGTGCCACCAGTGACCCCGGCGGGGCGTGGGAGACCCAGTACTTC. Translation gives CATSDPGGAWETQYF.

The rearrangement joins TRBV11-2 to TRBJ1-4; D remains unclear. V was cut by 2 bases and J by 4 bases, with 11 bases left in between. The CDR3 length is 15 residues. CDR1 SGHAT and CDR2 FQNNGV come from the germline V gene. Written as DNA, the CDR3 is TGTGCCAGCAGCTTACTCGGAGGGCATAATGAAAAACTGTTTTTT. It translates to CASSLLGGHNEKLFF.

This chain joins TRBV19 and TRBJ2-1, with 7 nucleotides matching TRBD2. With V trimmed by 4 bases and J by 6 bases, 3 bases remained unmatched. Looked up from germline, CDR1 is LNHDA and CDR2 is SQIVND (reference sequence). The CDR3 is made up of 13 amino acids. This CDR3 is CASSTGGGNEQFF. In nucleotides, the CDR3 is TGTGCCAGTAGTACCGGCGGGGGCAATGAGCAGTTCTTC.

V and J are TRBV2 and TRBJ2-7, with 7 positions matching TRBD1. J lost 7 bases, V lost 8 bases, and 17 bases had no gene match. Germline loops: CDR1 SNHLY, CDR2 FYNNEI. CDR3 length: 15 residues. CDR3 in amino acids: CASLVRLQGQWEQYF. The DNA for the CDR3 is TGTGCCAGCCTGGTCCGCCTGCAGGGACAGTGGGAGCAGTACTTC.

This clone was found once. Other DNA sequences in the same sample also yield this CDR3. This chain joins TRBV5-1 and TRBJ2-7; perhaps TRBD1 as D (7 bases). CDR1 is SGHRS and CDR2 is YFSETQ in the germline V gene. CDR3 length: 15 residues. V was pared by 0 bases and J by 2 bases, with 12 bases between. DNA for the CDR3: TGCGCCAGCAGCTTGGCAGGGGGGTTAACCTACGAGCAGTACTTC. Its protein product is CASSLAGGLTYEQYF.

CDR3 protein: CASSLGYGLSRHGYTF. In nucleotides, the CDR3 is TGTGCCAGCAGCTTAGGATACGGATTATCTCGTCATGGCTACACCTTC. The chain links TRBV7-9 to TRBJ1-2; no clear D. This CDR3 spans 16 amino acids. Trimming removed 1 base from V and 6 bases from J, with 18 bases in between. CDR1 and CDR2 (germline): SEHNR, FQNEAQ (reference sequence).

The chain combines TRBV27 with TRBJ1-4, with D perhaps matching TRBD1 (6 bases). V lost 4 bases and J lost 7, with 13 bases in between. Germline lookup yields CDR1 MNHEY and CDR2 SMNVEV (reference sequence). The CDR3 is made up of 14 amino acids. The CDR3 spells CASSSGGRVEKLFF. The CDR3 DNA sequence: TGTGCCAGCAGTTCCGGGGGGCGGGTTGAAAAACTGTTTTTT.

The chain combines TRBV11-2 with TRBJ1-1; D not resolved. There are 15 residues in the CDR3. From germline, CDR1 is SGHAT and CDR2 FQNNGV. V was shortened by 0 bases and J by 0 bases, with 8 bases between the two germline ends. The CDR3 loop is CASSLDWQVNTEAFF. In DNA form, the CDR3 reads TGTGCCAGCAGCTTAGATTGGCAGGTGAACACTGAAGCTTTCTTT.

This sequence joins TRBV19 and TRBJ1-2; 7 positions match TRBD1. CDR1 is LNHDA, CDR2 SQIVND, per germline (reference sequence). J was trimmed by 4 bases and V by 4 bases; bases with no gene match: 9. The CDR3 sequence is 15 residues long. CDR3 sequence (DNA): TGTGCCAGTAGTACTTTAAAACAGGGGAGCTATGGCTACACCTTC. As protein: CASSTLKQGSYGYTF. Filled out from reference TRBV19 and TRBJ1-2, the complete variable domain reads DGGITQSPKYLFRKEGQNVTLSCEQNLNHDAMYWYRQDPGQGLRLIYYSQIVNDFQKGDIAEGYSVSREKKESFPLTVTSAQKNPTAFYLCASSTLKQGSYGYTFGSGTRLTVV.

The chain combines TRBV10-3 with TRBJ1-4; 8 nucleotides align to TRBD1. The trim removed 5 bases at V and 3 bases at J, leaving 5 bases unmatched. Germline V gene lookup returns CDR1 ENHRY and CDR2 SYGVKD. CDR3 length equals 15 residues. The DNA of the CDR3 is TGTGCCATCAGTTCGGACAGGGCCGCTAATGAAAAACTGTTTTTT. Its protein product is CAISSDRAANEKLFF.

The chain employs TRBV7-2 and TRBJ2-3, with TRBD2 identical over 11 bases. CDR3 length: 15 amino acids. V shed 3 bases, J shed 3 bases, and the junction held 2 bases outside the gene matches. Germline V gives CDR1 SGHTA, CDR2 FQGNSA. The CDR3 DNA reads TGTGCCAGCAGCTTCGGGACTAGCGGAACAGATACGCAGTATTTT. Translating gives CASSFGTSGTDTQYF.

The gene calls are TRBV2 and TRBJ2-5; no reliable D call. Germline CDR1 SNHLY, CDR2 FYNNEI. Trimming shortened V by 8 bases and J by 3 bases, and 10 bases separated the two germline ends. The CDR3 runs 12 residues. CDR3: CASADWEETQYF. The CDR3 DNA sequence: TGTGCCAGCGCTGACTGGGAAGAGACCCAGTACTTC.

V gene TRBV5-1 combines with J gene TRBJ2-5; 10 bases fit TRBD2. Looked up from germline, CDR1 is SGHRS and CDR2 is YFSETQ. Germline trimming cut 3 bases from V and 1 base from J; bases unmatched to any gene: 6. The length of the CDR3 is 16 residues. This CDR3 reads CASSSIAGGLQETQYF. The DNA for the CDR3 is TGCGCCAGCAGCTCGATAGCGGGGGGCCTCCAAGAGACCCAGTACTTC.

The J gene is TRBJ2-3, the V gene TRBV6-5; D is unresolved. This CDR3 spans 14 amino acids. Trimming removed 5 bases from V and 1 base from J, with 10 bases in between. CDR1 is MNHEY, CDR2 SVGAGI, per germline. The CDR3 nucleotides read TGTGCCAGCAGTAACCTTAGGCGCACAGATACGCAGTATTTT. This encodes CASSNLRRTDTQYF.

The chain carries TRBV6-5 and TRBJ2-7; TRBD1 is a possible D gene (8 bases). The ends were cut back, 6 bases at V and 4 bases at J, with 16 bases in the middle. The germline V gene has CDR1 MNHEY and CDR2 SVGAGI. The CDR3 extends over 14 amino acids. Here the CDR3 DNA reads TGTGCCAGCAGATTAGACAGGGGAGGGTACGAGCAGTACTTC. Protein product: CASRLDRGGYEQYF.

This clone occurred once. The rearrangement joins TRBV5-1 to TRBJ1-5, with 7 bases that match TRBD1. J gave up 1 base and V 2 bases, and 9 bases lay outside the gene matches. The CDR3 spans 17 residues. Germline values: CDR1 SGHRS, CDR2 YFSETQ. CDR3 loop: CASSLDATGNSNQPQHF. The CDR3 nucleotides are TGCGCCAGCAGCTTAGACGCGACAGGGAACAGCAATCAGCCCCAGCATTTT.

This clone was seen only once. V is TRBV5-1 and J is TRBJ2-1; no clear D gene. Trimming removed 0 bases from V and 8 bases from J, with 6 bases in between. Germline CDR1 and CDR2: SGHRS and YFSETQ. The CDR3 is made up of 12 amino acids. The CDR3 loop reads CASSLVVYEQFF. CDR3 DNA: TGCGCCAGCAGCTTGGTGGTTTATGAGCAGTTCTTC.

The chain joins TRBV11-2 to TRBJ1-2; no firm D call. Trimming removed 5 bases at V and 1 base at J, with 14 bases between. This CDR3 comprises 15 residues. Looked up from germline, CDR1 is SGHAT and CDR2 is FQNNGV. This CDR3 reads CASSPSLEDNYGYTF. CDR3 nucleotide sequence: TGTGCCAGCAGCCCGTCACTCGAGGATAACTATGGCTACACCTTC.

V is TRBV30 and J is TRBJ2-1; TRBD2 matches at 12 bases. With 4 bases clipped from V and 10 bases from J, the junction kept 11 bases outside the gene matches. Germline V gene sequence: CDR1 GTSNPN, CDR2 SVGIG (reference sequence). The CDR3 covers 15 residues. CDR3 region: CAWTSSGRGVGEQFF. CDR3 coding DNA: TGTGCCTGGACATCTAGCGGGAGGGGCGTGGGGGAGCAGTTCTTC.

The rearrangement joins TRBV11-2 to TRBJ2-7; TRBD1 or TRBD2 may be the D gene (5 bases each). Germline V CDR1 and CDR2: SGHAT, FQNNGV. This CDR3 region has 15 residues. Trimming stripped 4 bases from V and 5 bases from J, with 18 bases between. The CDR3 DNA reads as TGTGCCAGCAGCTCCTCGGGGCCCGGGGCTAACGAGCAGTACTTC. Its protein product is CASSSSGPGANEQYF.

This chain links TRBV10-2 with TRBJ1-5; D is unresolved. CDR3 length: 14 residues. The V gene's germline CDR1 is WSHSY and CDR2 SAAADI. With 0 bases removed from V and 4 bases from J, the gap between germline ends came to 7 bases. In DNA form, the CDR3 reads TGCGCCAGCAGTGAGTCGGGAAGGAATCAGCCCCAGCATTTT. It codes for CASSESGRNQPQHF.

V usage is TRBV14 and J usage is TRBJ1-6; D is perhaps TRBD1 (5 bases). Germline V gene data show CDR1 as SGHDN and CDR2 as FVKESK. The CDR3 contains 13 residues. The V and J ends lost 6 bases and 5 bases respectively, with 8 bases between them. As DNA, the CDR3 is TGTGCCAGCAGACAGGTGGATAATTCACCCCTCCACTTT. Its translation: CASRQVDNSPLHF.

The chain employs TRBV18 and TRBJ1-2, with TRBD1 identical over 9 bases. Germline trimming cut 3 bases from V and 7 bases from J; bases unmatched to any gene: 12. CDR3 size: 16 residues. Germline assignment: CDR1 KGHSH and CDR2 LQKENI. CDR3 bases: TGTGCCAGCTCACCGAATTTAGGACAGGGGAGAGGTGGCTACACCTTC. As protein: CASSPNLGQGRGGYTF.

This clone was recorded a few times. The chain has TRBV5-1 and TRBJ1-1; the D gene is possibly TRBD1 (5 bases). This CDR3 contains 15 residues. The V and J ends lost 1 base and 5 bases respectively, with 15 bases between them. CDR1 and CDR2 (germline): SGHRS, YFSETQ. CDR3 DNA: TGCGCCAGCAGCTTGCTGACGGGACCCCGGACTGAAGCTTTCTTT. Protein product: CASSLLTGPRTEAFF.

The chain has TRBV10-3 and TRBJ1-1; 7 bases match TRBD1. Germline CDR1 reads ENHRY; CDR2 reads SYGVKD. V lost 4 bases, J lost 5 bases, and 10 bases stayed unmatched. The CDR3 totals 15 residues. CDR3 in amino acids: CAISGVGTVVTEAFF. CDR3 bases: TGTGCCATCAGTGGCGTCGGGACAGTGGTAACTGAAGCTTTCTTT.

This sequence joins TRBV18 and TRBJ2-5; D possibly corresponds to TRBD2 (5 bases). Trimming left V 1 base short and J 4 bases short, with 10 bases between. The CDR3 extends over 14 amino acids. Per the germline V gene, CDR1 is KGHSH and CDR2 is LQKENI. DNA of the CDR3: TGTGCCAGCTCACCACGATCGGGGTCAGAGACCCAGTACTTC. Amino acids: CASSPRSGSETQYF.